The 25 T cell receptor beta chains presented below share a single source sample, sequenced in a study of Ad26.COV2.S vaccination and SARS-CoV-2 variants. Treatment given: about 20 received Ad26.COV2.S at low or high dose, single or two shots; roughly 5 received placebo; per-sample allocation not given. Vaccine and placebo recipients were sampled on day 63 after the first injection. The method was immunoSEQ multiplex PCR; TCRdb's version includes in-frame clones alone and lacks a portion of them. The data contain 450,000 to 550,000 clones, roughly nine tenths of them seen just once; the ten biggest clones take up more than 1.5%. This specimen was peripheral blood, taken in a trial of Ad26.COV2.S vaccine versus placebo. The source of these receptors is a person aged 18 to 59 who received the Ad26.COV2.S COVID-19 vaccine or a placebo.

This chain connects TRBV4-1 to TRBJ2-7; the match to TRBD2 covers 13 bases. The germline V gene encodes CDR1 MGHRA and CDR2 YSYEKL. The CDR3 loop spans 17 amino acids. With V trimmed by 4 bases and J by 2 bases, 8 bases remained unmatched. In nucleotides, the CDR3 is TGCGCCAGCAGCCCTGGGAGGACTAGCGGGGGACCCTACGAGCAGTACTTC. This gives the protein CASSPGRTSGGPYEQYF.

V is TRBV7-3 and J is TRBJ2-3; D is uncertain. The CDR3 spans 15 residues. The V gene lost 5 bases and the J gene lost 0 bases, with 12 bases spanning the gap. Germline CDR1 SGHTA, CDR2 FQGTGA. The CDR3, as DNA: TGTGCCAGCAGCCCCCGACCCCTAAGCACAGATACGCAGTATTTT. It specifies CASSPRPLSTDTQYF.

The chain employs TRBV10-2 and TRBJ1-6; no reliable D call. The CDR3 has 12 residues. V gave up 8 bases and J gave up 7 bases, with 9 bases separating them. Germline V gene sequence: CDR1 WSHSY, CDR2 SAAADI. CDR3 protein: CASRAPNSPLHF. CDR3 nucleotide sequence: TGCGCCAGCCGGGCACCGAATTCACCCCTCCACTTT.

The chain couples TRBV18 to TRBJ1-2; TRBD1 agrees at 8 bases. Losses at the gene ends were 4 bases for V and 8 bases for J; bases not matched to a gene: 3. CDR1 KGHSH and CDR2 LQKENI come from the germline V gene. This CDR3 has 12 residues. The CDR3 nucleotides are TGTGCCAGCTCACAACAGGGGGGCGGCTACACCTTC. This codes for CASSQQGGGYTF. Supplemented by reference TRBV18 and TRBJ1-2, the full variable domain reads NAGVMQNPRHLVRRRGQEARLRCSPMKGHSHVYWYRQLPEEGLKFMVYLQKENIIDESGMPKERFSAEFPKEGPSILRIQQVVRGDSAAYFCASSQQGGGYTFGSGTRLTVV.

The table lists this clone with a count of one. V and J are TRBV7-6 and TRBJ2-7; 8 bases fit TRBD1. CDR3 size: 14 residues. The V gene's germline CDR1 is SGHVS and CDR2 FNYEAQ. The V gene end was trimmed by 5 bases and the J gene end by 3 bases; junction bases not matched to a gene: 6. CDR3 coding DNA: TGTGCCAGCAGCCCTTTGGACAGGGTCTACGAGCAGTACTTC. It codes for CASSPLDRVYEQYF.

The rearrangement uses TRBV5-1 and TRBJ1-1; D is undetermined. With 4 bases removed from V and 2 bases from J, the gap between germline ends came to 12 bases. From germline, CDR1 is SGHRS and CDR2 YFSETQ. The CDR3 is made up of 14 amino acids. CDR3 amino acids: CASSRVGRNTEAFF. The CDR3 bases are TGCGCCAGCAGCCGGGTCGGACGAAACACTGAAGCTTTCTTT.

This sequence joins TRBV11-3 and TRBJ2-3; D call uncertain. V dropped 0 bases and J dropped 4 bases, with 5 bases sitting between them. Germline-derived CDR1 and CDR2 are SGHNT and YENEEA. CDR3 length equals 13 residues. CDR3 coding DNA: TGTGCCAGCAGCTTAGATCGCGCAGATACGCAGTATTTT. Protein product: CASSLDRADTQYF. The full variable domain, completed using reference TRBV11-3 and TRBJ2-3, is EAGVVQSPRYKIIEKKQPVAFWCNPISGHNTLYWYLQNLGQGPELLIRYENEEAVDDSQLPKDRFSAERLKGVDSTLKIQPAELGDSAVYLCASSLDRADTQYFGPGTRLTVL.

The rearrangement uses TRBV29-1 and TRBJ1-3; D perhaps matches TRBD1 (5 bases). Trimming took 4 bases from V and 0 from J, leaving 10 bases between them. The CDR3 loop spans 14 amino acids. Germline V CDR1 and CDR2: SQVTM, ANQGSEA. This chain's CDR3 is CSVGAGISGNTIYF. The DNA for the CDR3 is TGCAGCGTTGGAGCAGGGATCTCTGGAAACACCATATATTTT. The full variable domain, rest sourced from reference TRBV29-1 and TRBJ1-3, is SAVISQKPSRDICQRGTSLTIQCQVDSQVTMMFWYRQQPGQSLTLIATANQGSEATYESGFVIDKFPISRPNLTFSTLTVSNMSPEDSSIYLCSVGAGISGNTIYFGEGSWLTVV.

The rearrangement joins TRBV27 to TRBJ2-7, with D maybe TRBD2 (5 bases). CDR1 and CDR2 from the germline V gene are MNHEY and SMNVEV (reference sequence). The CDR3 runs 15 residues. Trimming took off 3 bases at V and 0 bases at J, with 12 bases between the two ends. The CDR3 DNA reads as TGTGCCAGCAGTTTTTTTGCGGGTAACTCCTACGAGCAGTACTTC. Translating gives CASSFFAGNSYEQYF.

Comments on this clone: The sample holds other DNA sequences that translate to the same CDR3. The chain recombines TRBV7-2 with TRBJ1-5, with 8 bases lining up with TRBD1. J was trimmed by 5 bases and V by 5 bases; bases with no gene match: 5. The CDR3 is 14 residues long. Germline V gene sequence: CDR1 SGHTA, CDR2 FQGNSA. CDR3 sequence (DNA): TGTGCCAGCAGCCTGGGGACAGGCGATCAGCCCCAGCATTTT. It specifies CASSLGTGDQPQHF. Full variable domain (missing parts from reference TRBV7-2 and TRBJ1-5): GAGVSQSPSNKVTEKGKDVELRCDPISGHTALYWYRQSLGQGLEFLIYFQGNSAPDKSGLPSDRFSAERTGGSVSTLTIQRTQQEDSAVYLCASSLGTGDQPQHFGDGTRLSIL.

V usage is TRBV30 and J usage is TRBJ2-5, with TRBD2 matching over 7 bases. V shed 7 bases and J 7 bases; nucleotides not matched to a gene: 24. Germline assignment: CDR1 GTSNPN and CDR2 SVGIG (reference sequence). The CDR3 loop spans 17 amino acids. For the CDR3, the DNA is TGTGCCTACCAAGCCTCCCCCCTAGCGGACTACATGACGACCCAGTACTTC. This codes for CAYQASPLADYMTTQYF.

This clone was detected a few times. The rearrangement uses TRBV2 and TRBJ1-1; TRBD1 might be the D (6 bases). CDR3 length: 14 residues. Germline-derived CDR1 and CDR2 are SNHLY and FYNNEI. Trimming cost V 2 bases and J 1 base, with 8 bases left between them. The CDR3 DNA sequence: TGTGCCAGCAGTGAACAGGGACAGAACACTGAAGCTTTCTTT. Translated, it gives CASSEQGQNTEAFF.

The chain links TRBV12-2 to TRBJ2-2; the DNA was not compared with TRBD2, the D call given in the table. TRBV12-2 is termed a pseudogene. CDR3 size: 18 residues. The CDR3 DNA sequence: TGTGCAAGTCGCTTAATAGGCCCGGGACTAAGTAGGAACGGGGAGCTGTTTTTT. Encoded protein: CASRLIGPGLSRNGELFF.

J is TRBJ2-1 and V is TRBV5-1; TRBD1 is a possible D gene (6 bases). CDR3 length: 16 residues. Germline V gene sequence: CDR1 SGHRS, CDR2 YFSETQ. The germline V and J ends were trimmed by 0 bases and 0 bases, with 10 bases remaining between them. As DNA, the CDR3 is TGCGCCAGCAGCTTGGCCGGGACAACCTCCTACAATGAGCAGTTCTTC. Encoded protein: CASSLAGTTSYNEQFF. The variable domain in full, completed from reference TRBV5-1 and TRBJ2-1, reads KAGVTQTPRYLIKTRGQQVTLSCSPISGHRSVSWYQQTPGQGLQFLFEYFSETQRNKGNFPGRFSGRQFSNSRSEMNVSTLELGDSALYLCASSLAGTTSYNEQFFGPGTRLTVL.

V and J are TRBV6-5 and TRBJ2-7; 9 bases agree with TRBD1. Looked up from germline, CDR1 is MNHEY and CDR2 is SVGAGI. This CDR3 contains 15 residues. V lost 6 bases, J lost 2 bases, and 8 bases stayed unmatched. The CDR3 is CASRRGRDRAYEQYF. The CDR3 coding sequence is TGTGCCAGCAGACGGGGGCGGGACAGGGCCTACGAGCAGTACTTC.

The CDR3 bases are TGTGCCAGCAGTATGCTGTATCAGCCCCAGCATTTT. Protein sequence: CASSMLYQPQHF. The chain joins TRBV6-2 or TRBV6-3 to TRBJ1-5, with no clear D. The germline V gene has CDR1 MNHEY and CDR2 SVGEGT. Trimming cost V 5 bases and J 5 bases, with 7 bases left between them. The CDR3 spans 12 residues.

The CDR3 spells CASSKVDSQTNNEQFF. The CDR3 DNA reads TGTGCCAGCAGCAAAGTCGACAGCCAAACCAACAATGAGCAGTTCTTC. This sequence joins TRBV21-1 and TRBJ2-1; TRBD1, the table's D call, was not compared with the DNA. TRBV21-1 constitutes a pseudogene. The CDR3 has 16 amino acids.

This chain joins TRBV21-1 and TRBJ2-7; TRBD1 was called by the table and not checked on the DNA. TRBV21-1 is a pseudogene segment. There are 14 residues in the CDR3. CDR3 loop: CASSNRDRIYEQYF. The CDR3 DNA follows: TGTGCCAGCAGCAACCGGGACAGGATCTACGAGCAGTACTTC.

This clone has only a few counts. The rearrangement joins TRBV3-1 (or the pseudogene TRBV3-2) to TRBJ2-2, with TRBD1 identical over 7 bases. Germline V CDR1 and CDR2: LGHDT, YNNKEL (reference sequence). The CDR3 loop spans 16 amino acids. V lost 1 base, J lost 4 bases, and 6 bases stayed unmatched. CDR3 DNA: TGTGCCAGCAGCCAAGGACAGGGAGTAGTCACCGGGGAGCTGTTTTTT. Translation: CASSQGQGVVTGELFF.

This sequence joins TRBV27 and TRBJ2-3; 14 nucleotides agree with TRBD2. V lost 7 bases to trimming and J lost 6 bases; unmatched junction nucleotides: 12. This CDR3 spans 17 amino acids. Per the germline V gene, CDR1 is MNHEY and CDR2 is SMNVEV (reference sequence). CDR3 in amino acids: CASTPPGLAGGTDTQYF. The DNA of the CDR3 is TGTGCCAGCACCCCGCCCGGACTAGCGGGAGGAACCGATACGCAGTATTTT.

The V call is TRBV5-1, the J call TRBJ2-2; no firm D call. Germline CDR1 and CDR2: SGHRS and YFSETQ. CDR3 length: 15 amino acids. V was shortened by 4 bases and J by 7 bases, with 17 bases between the two germline ends. The CDR3 DNA follows: TGCGCCAGCAGCCGACTCGAGTTTGGGGTCGGGGAGCTGTTTTTT. This translates into CASSRLEFGVGELFF.

The rearrangement uses TRBV2 and TRBJ1-2, with TRBD1 as a possible D gene (6 bases). V was shortened by 7 bases and J by 6 bases, with 12 bases between the two germline ends. Germline V gene sequence: CDR1 SNHLY, CDR2 FYNNEI. This CDR3 is built from 12 residues. CDR3 DNA sequence: TGTGCCAGCATTCCAAGGGACAATGGCTACACCTTC. As protein: CASIPRDNGYTF.

The V and J genes are TRBV11-2 and TRBJ2-7; D might be TRBD1 or TRBD2, each matching 5 bases. The V gene's germline CDR1 is SGHAT and CDR2 FQNNGV. The V and J ends lost 2 bases and 0 bases respectively, with 17 bases between them. CDR3 length: 17 amino acids. The CDR3 DNA sequence: TGTGCCAGCAGCTTACGGCAGTGGGACGGAAACTCCTACGAGCAGTACTTC. Protein sequence: CASSLRQWDGNSYEQYF.

This chain joins TRBV12-3 or TRBV12-4 and TRBJ1-3, with 8 bases fitting TRBD1. The CDR3 contains 13 residues. The junction had 4 bases not matched to a gene; V was cut back by 8 bases and J by 4 bases. The CDR3 DNA reads TGTGCCAGCCGACAGGGGAAAGGAAACACCATATATTTT. This gives the protein CASRQGKGNTIYF.

The chain uses TRBV11-2 and TRBJ1-6; TRBD1 agrees at 7 bases. CDR1 and CDR2 (germline): SGHAT, FQNNGV. V lost 0 bases and J lost 8; bases outside the gene matches: 7. The CDR3 spans 16 residues. The CDR3 loop is CASSLESAGGDSPLHF. For the CDR3, the DNA is TGTGCCAGCAGCTTAGAATCCGCAGGGGGAGATTCACCCCTCCACTTT.